The 21 T cell receptor beta chains in this list originate from one sample, sequenced in a study of blood T cell repertoires in COVID-19. Sequencing used immunoSEQ multiplex PCR; TCRdb keeps in-frame clones, though not all of them. Found here are under 300,000 clones, 70% to 90% of them singletons; the top ten hold under 8%. The material sequenced was PBMCs or T cells enriched from blood (not recorded which). The receptors stem from a woman aged 45-65 years who had been exposed to COVID-19.

This chain links TRBV7-2 with TRBJ2-1; D is possibly TRBD1 (6 bases). V shed 5 bases and J shed 2 bases, with 19 bases lying between them. The CDR3 length is 17 residues. Germline V gene sequence: CDR1 SGHTA, CDR2 FQGNSA. DNA of the CDR3: TGTGCCAGCAGCCCCGTCGAACATCAGGGGCCCTACAATGAGCAGTTCTTC. It yields the protein CASSPVEHQGPYNEQFF.

This clone was picked up a small number of times. The chain has TRBV5-1 and TRBJ2-3, with TRBD2 matching 9 bases. Germline V lookup: CDR1 SGHRS, CDR2 YFSETQ. Trimming cost V 0 bases and J 5 bases; bases outside gene matches: 4. The CDR3 spans 15 residues. The CDR3: CASSLGGSGGDTQYF. The DNA for the CDR3 is TGCGCCAGCAGCTTGGGCGGTAGCGGGGGAGATACGCAGTATTTT.

J is TRBJ2-4 and V is TRBV6-1; TRBD1 is a possible D gene (6 bases). Germline values: CDR1 MNHNS, CDR2 SASEGT. CDR3 length: 15 amino acids. Trimming took 3 bases from V and 2 from J, leaving 11 bases between them. The CDR3 DNA follows: TGTGCCAGCAGTGAGGGGCAGGGGACCAAAAACATTCAGTACTTC. Its protein is CASSEGQGTKNIQYF.

The V gene is TRBV4-3, the J gene TRBJ2-7; D is unclear. The CDR3 has 14 residues. Per the germline V gene, CDR1 is LGHNA and CDR2 is YSLEER. V was clipped by 3 bases and J by 7 bases, with 16 bases between them. The CDR3 nucleotides read TGCGCCAGCAGCCAGTACACGTCTGCGCGGGAGCAGTACTTC. As protein: CASSQYTSAREQYF.

This clone has just one count. The rearrangement uses TRBV18 and TRBJ2-2; TRBD2 aligns across 7 bases. V lost 2 bases to trimming and J lost 3 bases; unmatched junction nucleotides: 12. In germline, CDR1 is KGHSH, CDR2 LQKENI. The CDR3 is 18 residues long. The CDR3 coding sequence is TGTGCCAGCTCACCAACCTCAGGGCCCCGGGGGGACACCGGGGAGCTGTTTTTT. Translating it yields CASSPTSGPRGDTGELFF.

The rearrangement links TRBV3-1 (or the pseudogene TRBV3-2) to TRBJ1-4, with a tentative D call TRBD1 (5 bases). There are 14 residues in the CDR3. The germline V and J ends were trimmed by 1 base and 8 bases, with 11 bases remaining between them. Germline loops: CDR1 LGHDT, CDR2 YNNKEL (reference sequence). This CDR3 is CASSQGRAREKLFF. CDR3 bases: TGTGCCAGCAGCCAAGGCAGGGCAAGAGAAAAACTGTTTTTT.

This chain uses TRBV10-3 with TRBJ1-4; TRBD1 might be the D (6 bases). CDR1 ENHRY and CDR2 SYGVKD come from the germline V gene. V dropped 5 bases and J dropped 0 bases, with 13 bases sitting between them. The CDR3 has 16 residues. The DNA for the CDR3 is TGTGCCATCAGTCAGGGGAGCTTAACAACTAATGAAAAACTGTTTTTT. This codes for CAISQGSLTTNEKLFF.

This clone was recorded only once. The chain employs TRBV18 and TRBJ1-1, with 9 bases lining up with TRBD1. Losses at the gene ends were 3 bases for V and 1 base for J; bases not matched to a gene: 9. The CDR3 contains 17 residues. Germline-derived CDR1 and CDR2 are KGHSH and LQKENI. CDR3 DNA: TGTGCCAGCTCACCTAAGACACAGGGGGCAGGGAACACTGAAGCTTTCTTT. As protein: CASSPKTQGAGNTEAFF.

The rearrangement joins TRBV3-1 (or the pseudogene TRBV3-2) to TRBJ1-6, with 8 bases aligning to TRBD1. Germline V gene data show CDR1 as LGHDT and CDR2 as YNNKEL (reference sequence). The V and J ends lost 6 bases and 6 bases, in that order; junction bases with no gene match: 4. The CDR3 is 14 amino acids. DNA of the CDR3: TGTGCCAGCAGTCCCGGGACAGGTAATTCACCCCTCCACTTT. Its protein is CASSPGTGNSPLHF.

This chain joins TRBV7-9 and TRBJ1-5, with TRBD1 matching 9 bases. V trimming: 5 bases; J trimming: 16 bases; junction bases outside the gene matches: 9. This CDR3 spans 12 amino acids. Germline CDR1 and CDR2: SEHNR and FQNEAQ (reference sequence). As DNA, the CDR3 is TGTGCCAGCAGCCCGATACAGGGGGCACAACATTTT. This translates into CASSPIQGAQHF.

The rearrangement uses TRBV11-3 and TRBJ2-1; the D gene is possibly TRBD2 (7 bases). Germline assignment: CDR1 SGHNT and CDR2 YENEEA. V lost 3 bases, J lost 7 bases, and 13 bases lay in between. CDR3 length equals 14 residues. This chain's CDR3 is CASSLGGLGNEQFF. CDR3 sequence (DNA): TGTGCCAGCAGCTTGGGGGGGCTCGGAAATGAGCAGTTCTTC. Using reference TRBV11-3 and TRBJ2-1 for the parts outside the CDR3, the full variable domain is EAGVVQSPRYKIIEKKQPVAFWCNPISGHNTLYWYLQNLGQGPELLIRYENEEAVDDSQLPKDRFSAERLKGVDSTLKIQPAELGDSAVYLCASSLGGLGNEQFFGPGTRLTVL.

The chain joins TRBV4-3 to TRBJ1-5; D is unclear. The length of the CDR3 is 13 residues. The V and J ends lost 1 base and 9 bases respectively, with 10 bases between them. Germline assignment: CDR1 LGHNA and CDR2 YSLEER. CDR3 protein: CASSQGRERPQHF. CDR3 bases: TGCGCCAGCAGCCAAGGGAGGGAAAGGCCCCAGCATTTT.

This sequence joins TRBV3-1 (or the pseudogene TRBV3-2) and TRBJ1-5, with 7 bases lining up with TRBD1. The germline gives CDR1 LGHDT, CDR2 YNNKEL (reference sequence). Germline trimming cut 4 bases from V and 2 bases from J; bases unmatched to any gene: 2. This CDR3 has 14 residues. The CDR3 loop is CASSPDRGNQPQHF. Here the CDR3 DNA reads TGTGCCAGCAGCCCCGACAGGGGCAATCAGCCCCAGCATTTT.

The chain uses TRBV10-3 and TRBJ1-2; D is possibly TRBD1 (5 bases). CDR3 length equals 13 residues. In germline, CDR1 is ENHRY, CDR2 SYGVKD. Trimming left V 4 bases short and J 3 bases short, with 9 bases between. This chain's CDR3 is CAISATGDYGYTF. The CDR3 coding sequence is TGTGCCATCAGTGCTACAGGTGACTATGGCTACACCTTC.

V gene TRBV15 combines with J gene TRBJ1-3; D is ambiguous. V was shortened by 1 base and J by 6 bases, with 22 bases between the two germline ends. CDR1 and CDR2 (germline): LNHNV, YYDKDF (reference sequence). There are 18 residues in the CDR3. The CDR3 bases are TGTGCCACCAGCAGAGTGGGCTATCGGCACCAACTCCTAAACACCATATATTTT. Translating it yields CATSRVGYRHQLLNTIYF.

The V gene is TRBV5-1, the J gene TRBJ2-3; D may be TRBD1 (5 bases). Germline V gene lookup returns CDR1 SGHRS and CDR2 YFSETQ. The CDR3 runs 16 residues. V shed 3 bases and J shed 3 bases, with 17 bases lying between them. Here the CDR3 DNA reads TGCGCCAGCAGCTCGGACACTTTTTCCCCTACAGATACGCAGTATTTT. Protein product: CASSSDTFSPTDTQYF.

In the case of this clone: The sample carries other DNA sequences with the same CDR3. The gene calls are TRBV10-3 and TRBJ2-7; D ambiguous. CDR3 length: 13 residues. The V end lost 2 bases, the J end lost 1 base, and 6 bases lay between the germline ends. Germline values: CDR1 ENHRY, CDR2 SYGVKD. In DNA, the CDR3 is TGTGCCATCAGTGAGGGGCAGTCCTACGAGCAGTACTTC. It encodes CAISEGQSYEQYF.

The sample holds one count of this clone. J is TRBJ2-1 and V is TRBV7-9; TRBD2 aligns across 9 bases. The V and J ends lost 4 bases and 7 bases, in that order; junction bases with no gene match: 11. This CDR3 is built from 16 residues. Germline loops: CDR1 SEHNR, CDR2 FQNEAQ (reference sequence). This CDR3 reads CASSSLGAGGINEQFF. As DNA, the CDR3 is TGTGCCAGCAGCTCCCTGGGAGCGGGGGGCATTAATGAGCAGTTCTTC.

V is TRBV5-8 and J is TRBJ1-3; a possible D gene is TRBD1 (6 bases). Looked up from germline, CDR1 is SGHTS and CDR2 is YDEGEE. V gave up 4 bases and J gave up 9 bases, with 11 bases separating them. The CDR3 has 12 residues. Here the CDR3 reads CASSHRDGTIYF. In nucleotides, the CDR3 is TGTGCCAGCAGCCACAGGGATGGCACCATATATTTT. The full variable domain, its missing parts supplied by reference TRBV5-8 and TRBJ1-3, is EAGVTQSPTHLIKTRGQQATLRCSPISGHTSVYWYQQALGLGLQFLLWYDEGEERNRGNFPPRFSGRQFPNYSSELNVNALELEDSALYLCASSHRDGTIYFGEGSWLTVV.

The rearrangement uses TRBV2 and TRBJ1-5, with D perhaps matching TRBD1 (5 bases). There are 14 residues in the CDR3. V lost 6 bases, J lost 7 bases, and 16 bases lay in between. Germline CDR1 SNHLY, CDR2 FYNNEI. The CDR3 DNA reads as TGTGCCAGCAGGCCAACAGGTTTTGGACAGCCCCAGCATTTT. The encoded protein is CASRPTGFGQPQHF.

The chain uses TRBV28 and TRBJ1-2; D is perhaps TRBD1 (6 bases). The CDR3 loop spans 12 amino acids. V was trimmed by 3 bases and J by 8 bases, leaving 10 bases between them. Germline assignment: CDR1 MDHEN and CDR2 SYDVKM. CDR3 region: CASSLQGPGYTF. The DNA of the CDR3 is TGTGCCAGCAGTTTGCAGGGGCCGGGCTACACCTTC.